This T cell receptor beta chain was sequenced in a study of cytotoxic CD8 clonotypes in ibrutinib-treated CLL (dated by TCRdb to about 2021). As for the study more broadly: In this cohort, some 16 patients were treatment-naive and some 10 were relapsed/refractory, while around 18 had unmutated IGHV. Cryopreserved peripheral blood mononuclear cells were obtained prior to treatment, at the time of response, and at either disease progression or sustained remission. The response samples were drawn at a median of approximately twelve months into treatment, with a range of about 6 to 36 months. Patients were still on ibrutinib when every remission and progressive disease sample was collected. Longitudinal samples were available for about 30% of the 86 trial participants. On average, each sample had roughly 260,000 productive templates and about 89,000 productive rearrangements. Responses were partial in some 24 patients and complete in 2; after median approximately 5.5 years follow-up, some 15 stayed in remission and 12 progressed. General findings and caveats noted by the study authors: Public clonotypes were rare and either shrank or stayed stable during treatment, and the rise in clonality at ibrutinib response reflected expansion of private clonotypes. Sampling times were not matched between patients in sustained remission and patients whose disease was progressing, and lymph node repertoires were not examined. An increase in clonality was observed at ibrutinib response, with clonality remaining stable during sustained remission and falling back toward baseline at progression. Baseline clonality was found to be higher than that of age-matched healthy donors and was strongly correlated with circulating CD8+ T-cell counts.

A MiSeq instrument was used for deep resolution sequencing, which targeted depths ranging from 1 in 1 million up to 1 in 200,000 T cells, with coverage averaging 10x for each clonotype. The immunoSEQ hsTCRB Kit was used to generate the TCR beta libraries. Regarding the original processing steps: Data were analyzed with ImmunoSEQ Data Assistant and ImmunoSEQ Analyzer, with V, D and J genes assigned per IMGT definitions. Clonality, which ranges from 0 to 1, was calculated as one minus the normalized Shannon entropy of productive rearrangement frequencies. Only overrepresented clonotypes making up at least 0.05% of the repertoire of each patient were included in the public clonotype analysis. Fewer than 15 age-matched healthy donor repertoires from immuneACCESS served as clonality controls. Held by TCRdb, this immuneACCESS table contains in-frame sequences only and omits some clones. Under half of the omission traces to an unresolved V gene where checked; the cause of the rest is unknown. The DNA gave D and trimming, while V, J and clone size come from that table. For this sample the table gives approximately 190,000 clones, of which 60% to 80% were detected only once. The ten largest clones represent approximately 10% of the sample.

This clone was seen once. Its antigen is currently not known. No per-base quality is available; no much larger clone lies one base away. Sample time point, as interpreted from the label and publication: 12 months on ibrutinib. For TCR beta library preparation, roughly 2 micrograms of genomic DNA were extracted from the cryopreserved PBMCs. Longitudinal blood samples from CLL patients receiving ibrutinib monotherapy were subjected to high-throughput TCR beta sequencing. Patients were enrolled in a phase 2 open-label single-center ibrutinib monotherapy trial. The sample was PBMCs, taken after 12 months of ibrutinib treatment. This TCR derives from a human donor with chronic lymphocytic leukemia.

Read as DNA, the sequence is TGTGCCAGCAGCCATTGTCCCCTAGTAAGCTCTGGAAACACCATATATTTT. It translates to CASSHCPLVSSGNTIYF. The receptor chain draws on TRBV21-1 and TRBJ1-3. TRBV21-1 constitutes a pseudogene. From the cysteine up to the phenylalanine, the CDR3 has a length of 17 residues. The CDR3 DNA has 51 bases and is translated from base 1.